This entry lists 18 T cell receptor beta chains sequenced from one sample in a study of OX40 agonist ivuxolimab in advanced cancers. The method was immunoSEQ multiplex PCR; TCRdb's version includes in-frame clones alone and lacks a portion of them. This table holds 72,000 or so clones, 88% found once. The source material was CD4+ or CD8+ T cells sorted from blood, sampled in a trial of the OX40 agonist ivuxolimab. All receptors come from an adult with an advanced solid tumor such as melanoma, head and neck, liver or kidney cancer.

The chain employs TRBV28 and TRBJ1-1; TRBD1 agrees at 9 bases. Germline V gene data show CDR1 as MDHEN and CDR2 as SYDVKM. CDR3 size: 15 residues. Losses at the gene ends were 3 bases for V and 2 bases for J; bases not matched to a gene: 4. This chain's CDR3 is CASSLGDRANTEAFF. The CDR3 DNA is TGTGCCAGCAGTTTGGGGGACAGGGCAAACACTGAAGCTTTCTTT. The full variable domain, rest sourced from reference TRBV28 and TRBJ1-1, is DVKVTQSSRYLVKRTGEKVFLECVQDMDHENMFWYRQDPGLGLRLIYFSYDVKMKEKGDIPEGYSVSREKKERFSLILESASTNQTSMYLCASSLGDRANTEAFFGQGTRLTVV.

This rearrangement joins TRBV6-5 to TRBJ1-6; D call uncertain. The CDR3 is 12 amino acids. CDR1 and CDR2 (germline): MNHEY, SVGAGI. V gave up 2 bases and J gave up 5 bases, with 1 base separating them. The CDR3 DNA reads TGTGCCAGCAGTTACAATAATTCACCCCTCCACTTT. The encoded protein is CASSYNNSPLHF.

This chain links TRBV7-3 with TRBJ2-1; 8 bases line up with TRBD1. Germline V gene lookup returns CDR1 SGHTA and CDR2 FQGTGA. This CDR3 has 14 amino acids. The ends lost 4 bases at V and 7 bases at J; junction bases unmatched: 6. In DNA, the CDR3 is TGTGCCAGCAGCTCCGGGACAGGTCATAATGAGCAGTTCTTC. Residues: CASSSGTGHNEQFF.

The chain couples TRBV7-2 to TRBJ2-1, with TRBD2 matching over 12 bases. The CDR3 runs 15 residues. The germline V gene has CDR1 SGHTA and CDR2 FQGNSA. V was pared by 5 bases and J by 8 bases, with 7 bases of the junction left unmatched. DNA of the CDR3: TGTGCCAGCAGCCTTCCTAGCGGGGGGGCCGATGAGCAGTTCTTC. Residues: CASSLPSGGADEQFF.

The chain uses TRBV7-2 and TRBJ1-1; D is possibly TRBD1 (5 bases). Germline V lookup: CDR1 SGHTA, CDR2 FQGNSA. Deletions cut 3 bases from V and 0 bases from J, with 8 bases between. CDR3 length: 14 amino acids. The CDR3 loop is CASSFRGLNTEAFF. CDR3 nucleotides: TGTGCCAGCAGCTTTAGGGGATTGAACACTGAAGCTTTCTTT.

This chain uses TRBV18 with TRBJ2-7; 14 positions match TRBD2. From germline, CDR1 is KGHSH and CDR2 LQKENI. The CDR3 totals 19 residues. V trimming: 0 bases; J trimming: 0 bases; junction bases outside the gene matches: 7. CDR3 sequence reads: CASSPPAGLAGGLSYEQYF. The CDR3 bases are TGTGCCAGCTCACCACCAGCCGGACTAGCGGGAGGACTCTCCTACGAGCAGTACTTC.

This clone appeared once. The V gene is TRBV30, the J gene TRBJ1-5; weak D call: TRBD1 (6 bases). Germline loops: CDR1 GTSNPN, CDR2 SVGIG (reference sequence). V gave up 2 bases and J gave up 3 bases, with 8 bases separating them. This CDR3 has 13 residues. As DNA, the CDR3 is TGTGCCTGGAGTTCAGGGGCCAATCAGCCCCAGCATTTT. This gives the protein CAWSSGANQPQHF.

The chain joins TRBV6-1 to TRBJ2-1; tentatively, D is TRBD1 or TRBD2 (5 bases each). Germline-derived CDR1 and CDR2 are MNHNS and SASEGT. The CDR3 runs 15 residues. V lost 6 bases and J lost 3, with 15 bases in between. The CDR3 nucleotides read TGTGCCAGCAGGAGGGACCCATCCGACTACAATGAGCAGTTCTTC. This translates into CASRRDPSDYNEQFF.

The rearrangement joins TRBV9 to TRBJ1-2; D unresolved. Germline CDR1 is SGDLS and CDR2 is YYNGEE. V shed 4 bases and J shed 8 bases, with 21 bases lying between them. The CDR3 contains 15 residues. The CDR3 sequence is CASSPRPFLLGGYTF. CDR3 bases: TGTGCCAGCAGCCCCCGACCCTTTCTCTTGGGGGGCTACACCTTC.

A single count supports this clone. This chain uses TRBV11-2 with TRBJ1-2, with 8 bases fitting TRBD1. The CDR3 totals 14 residues. The J segment lost 2 bases and the V segment lost 5 bases, leaving 4 bases of the junction unmatched. Germline CDR1 and CDR2: SGHAT and FQNNGV. The CDR3 coding sequence is TGTGCCAGCAGCCCGACAGGGGTCAACTATGGCTACACCTTC. Protein: CASSPTGVNYGYTF.

This chain joins TRBV11-3 and TRBJ2-3, with 7 bases aligning to TRBD2. This CDR3 has 15 residues. J gave up 8 bases and V 3 bases, and 11 bases lay outside the gene matches. Looked up from germline, CDR1 is SGHNT and CDR2 is YENEEA. This chain's CDR3 is CASSFGSGKGVTQYF. The CDR3 DNA is TGTGCCAGCAGCTTTGGAAGCGGGAAAGGGGTTACGCAGTATTTT.

The CDR3 nucleotides read TGTGCCAGCAGCCCAGCAGCCTTGACTATCGGCTCTGACAATGAGCAGTTCTTC. Its translation: CASSPAALTIGSDNEQFF. V is TRBV11-2 and J is TRBJ2-1, with D perhaps matching TRBD2 (5 bases). The V gene's germline CDR1 is SGHAT and CDR2 FQNNGV. This CDR3 has 18 amino acids. V was pared by 5 bases and J by 5 bases, with 25 bases between. Full variable domain (outside the CDR3, taken from reference TRBV11-2 and TRBJ2-1): EAGVAQSPRYKIIEKRQSVAFWCNPISGHATLYWYQQILGQGPKLLIQFQNNGVVDDSQLPKDRFSAERLKGVDSTLKIQPAKLEDSAVYLCASSPAALTIGSDNEQFFGPGTRLTVL.

There are a few counts of this clone. The chain has TRBV6-1 and TRBJ1-4; D is unresolved. The CDR3 is 13 amino acids. Trimming removed 6 bases at V and 3 bases at J, with 8 bases between. CDR1 and CDR2 from the germline V gene are MNHNS and SASEGT. The CDR3 region is CASSVASNEKLFF. The CDR3 DNA sequence: TGTGCCAGCAGCGTCGCTTCTAATGAAAAACTGTTTTTT.

The V gene is TRBV18, the J gene TRBJ2-7; the D is unclear. This CDR3 has 14 residues. Trimming cost V 3 bases and J 0 bases, with 9 bases left between them. Germline V gene data show CDR1 as KGHSH and CDR2 as LQKENI. CDR3 sequence (DNA): TGTGCCAGCTCACCTACGGAAAGCTCCTACGAGCAGTACTTC. Translation gives CASSPTESSYEQYF.

A word on this clone: A junction boundary mismatches the germline segment, possibly from a read error. This chain connects TRBV18 to TRBJ2-7; D unclear. The CDR3 consists of 13 residues. Germline CDR1 KGHSH, CDR2 LQKENI. In DNA form, the CDR3 reads TGTGCCAGCTCACCACCAACAGTAGACCAGACGAACTTC. Protein product: CASSPPTVDQTNF. Full variable domain (outside the CDR3, taken from reference TRBV18 and TRBJ2-7): NAGVMQNPRHLVRRRGQEARLRCSPMKGHSHVYWYRQLPEEGLKFMVYLQKENIIDESGMPKERFSAEFPKEGPSILRIQQVVRGDSAAYFCASSPPTVDQTNFGPGTRLTVT.

This clone was counted a single time. For the CDR3, the DNA is TGCGCCAGCAGCCGCGAGGGAATTGGGGCAACTAATGAAAAACTGTTTTTT. Amino acid sequence: CASSREGIGATNEKLFF. The gene calls are TRBV4-3 and TRBJ1-4; the D is unclear. Germline assignment: CDR1 LGHNA and CDR2 YSLEER. The CDR3 covers 17 residues. V gave up 4 bases and J gave up 0 bases, with 15 bases separating them.

This sequence joins TRBV18 and TRBJ1-2; TRBD1 matches 7 bases. The CDR3 is 14 residues long. Germline V gene sequence: CDR1 KGHSH, CDR2 LQKENI. The trim removed 3 bases at V and 5 bases at J, leaving 6 bases unmatched. Here the CDR3 reads CASSPPGTAYGYTF. The DNA for the CDR3 is TGTGCCAGCTCACCGCCCGGGACAGCTTATGGCTACACCTTC. Filled out from reference TRBV18 and TRBJ1-2, the complete variable domain reads NAGVMQNPRHLVRRRGQEARLRCSPMKGHSHVYWYRQLPEEGLKFMVYLQKENIIDESGMPKERFSAEFPKEGPSILRIQQVVRGDSAAYFCASSPPGTAYGYTFGSGTRLTVV.

The chain links TRBV5-1 to TRBJ1-4; D unclear. This CDR3 is 13 amino acids long. The germline V and J ends were trimmed by 4 bases and 2 bases, with 6 bases remaining between them. Germline V gene sequence: CDR1 SGHRS, CDR2 YFSETQ. The CDR3 coding sequence is TGCGCCAGCAGCAAGACCACTAATGAAAAACTGTTTTTT. Protein: CASSKTTNEKLFF.